The source of this TCR beta chain is a study of response to subunit inactivated influenza vaccine (dated by TCRdb to the late 2010s). In the study overall: The study used deep quantitative T cell receptor repertoire profiling to track responses to a trivalent subunit inactivated influenza vaccine. Points the paper makes about the study in general: The authors suggested that each seasonal influenza vaccination may recruit only a limited number of new T cells.

A note on this clonotype: Its antigen target is currently unknown. Base-call qualities are not available, and no considerably larger clone is one nucleotide away.

V drops 6 bases and J drops 1 base, leaving 18 bases in between. The CDR3, cysteine through phenylalanine, is 16 amino acids long. CDR3 DNA only is kept here, 48 bases in frame from base 1. Library preparation employed RT-PCR. The sequencer was an Illumina HiSeq 2500. TCRdb reworked the public reads: Q25 trimming with fastp, MiXCR clone assembly, productive beta chains retained. Each record represents a unique CDR3 protein, reported with the most common genes and DNA among its rows. This sample holds fewer than 400,000 distinct CDR3 sequences; around a fifth were observed only once. About a tenth of the sample is held by the ten biggest clonotypes.

Sequencing used PBMCs from blood, obtained about 20 months after vaccination. Rearrangement joined TRBV12-3 or TRBV12-4 to TRBJ1-1; there is no confident call for the D gene. The receptor's source is a man in his fifties or sixties who received an inactivated influenza vaccine. Donor details come from another sample of the same person, matched by shared clones. The bases read TGTGCCAGCAGCCCACCGTTTGTCCTGGGGAACACTGAAGCTTTCTTT. Its protein product is CASSPPFVLGNTEAFF.